Sequencing of this T cell receptor beta chain was carried out in a study of T cell repertoires in cytomegalovirus infection. As for the study in general: Indicated by public TCR beta signatures were CMV infection and matching HLA type. Overall study findings and caveats: Totalled public TCR beta family frequency picked out people who carried CMV plus the relevant HLA.

This clonotype was detected only a few times. Its target is unknown. TCRdb processed the reads anew with MiXCR; each CDR3 protein has one entry. The sample includes 350,000 to 450,000 distinct CDR3 sequences, 15% to 20% seen only once; the top ten take approximately 10%. V dropped 5 bases and J dropped 10; count of bases not matched to a gene: 12. The CDR3 length is 17 residues. Germline CDR1 SEHNR, CDR2 FQNEAQ (reference sequence). This chain joins TRBV7-9 and TRBJ1-6; 12 nucleotides line up with TRBD1. The sequence came from a human donor in good health (CMV status not recorded). Some clones in this sample may be carry-over from other donors' samples. Material for sequencing was PBMCs. CDR3 residues: CASSAGTGGAFKSPLHF. CDR3 bases: TGTGCCAGCAGCGCCGGGACAGGGGGCGCGTTTAAATCACCCCTCCACTTT.